In its sample, the clone carrying this T cell receptor (beta chain) was seen once. Measured with immunoSEQ multiplex PCR; TCRdb has only the in-frame clones, and not every one. Among around 99,000 clones, roughly nine tenths were seen once, and the ten largest hold about 5.3%. There are 13 residues in the CDR3. Trimming at V came to 5 bases and at J to 5 bases, leaving 6 bases not matched to a gene. The V gene's germline CDR1 is SGHRS and CDR2 YFSETQ. This entry belongs to a study of blood T cell repertoires in COVID-19. Sequencing input: peripheral blood. The sequence was collected from a man aged 35 to 55 with active or convalescent COVID-19. The V gene is TRBV5-1, the J gene TRBJ2-5, with 7 bases identical to TRBD2. The CDR3 bases are TGCGCCAGCAGGCGCGGGAGTGAGGAGACCCAGTACTTC. Its translation is CASRRGSEETQYF. The complete variable domain, with remaining parts taken from reference TRBV5-1 and TRBJ2-5, reads KAGVTQTPRYLIKTRGQQVTLSCSPISGHRSVSWYQQTPGQGLQFLFEYFSETQRNKGNFPGRFSGRQFSNSRSEMNVSTLELGDSALYLCASRRGSEETQYFGPGTRLLVL.